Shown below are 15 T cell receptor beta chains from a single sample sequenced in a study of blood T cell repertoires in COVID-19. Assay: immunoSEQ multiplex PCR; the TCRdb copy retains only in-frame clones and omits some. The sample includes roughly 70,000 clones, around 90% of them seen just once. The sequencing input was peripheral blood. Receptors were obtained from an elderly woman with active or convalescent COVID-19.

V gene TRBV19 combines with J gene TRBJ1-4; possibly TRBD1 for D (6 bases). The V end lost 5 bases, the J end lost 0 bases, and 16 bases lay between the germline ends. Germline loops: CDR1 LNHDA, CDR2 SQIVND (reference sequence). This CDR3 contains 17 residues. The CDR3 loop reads CASSLPGASTTNEKLFF. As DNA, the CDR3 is TGTGCCAGTAGTCTCCCAGGGGCCAGCACAACTAATGAAAAACTGTTTTTT.

CDR3 sequence reads: CASSLLDRAQPQHF. The CDR3 DNA sequence: TGTGCCAGCAGCTTATTGGACAGGGCTCAGCCCCAGCATTTT. The chain uses TRBV7-2 and TRBJ1-5, with 8 bases fitting TRBD1. The CDR3 is 14 residues long. The junction had 3 bases not matched to a gene; V was cut back by 2 bases and J by 6 bases. Germline CDR1 reads SGHTA; CDR2 reads FQGNSA.

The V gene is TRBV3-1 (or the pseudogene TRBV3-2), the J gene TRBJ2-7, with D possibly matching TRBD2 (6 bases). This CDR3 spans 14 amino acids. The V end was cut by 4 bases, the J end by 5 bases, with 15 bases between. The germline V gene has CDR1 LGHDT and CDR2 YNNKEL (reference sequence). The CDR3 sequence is CASSPPGGDNEQYF. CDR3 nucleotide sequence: TGTGCCAGCAGCCCCCCCGGGGGAGATAACGAGCAGTACTTC.

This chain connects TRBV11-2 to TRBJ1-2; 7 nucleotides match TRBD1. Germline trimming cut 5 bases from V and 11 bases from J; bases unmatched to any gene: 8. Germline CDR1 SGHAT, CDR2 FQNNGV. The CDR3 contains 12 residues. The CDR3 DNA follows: TGTGCCAGCAGCCGTCCGGGACAGAATTACACCTTC. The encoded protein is CASSRPGQNYTF.

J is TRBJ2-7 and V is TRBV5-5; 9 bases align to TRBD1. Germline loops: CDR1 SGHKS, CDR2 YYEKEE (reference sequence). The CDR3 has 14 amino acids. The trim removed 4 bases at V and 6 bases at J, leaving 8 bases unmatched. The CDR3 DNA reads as TGTGCCAGCAGCCCCGGGACAGGGTCGCGCGAGCAGTACTTC. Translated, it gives CASSPGTGSREQYF. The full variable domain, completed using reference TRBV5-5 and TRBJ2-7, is DAGVTQSPTHLIKTRGQQVTLRCSPISGHKSVSWYQQVLGQGPQFIFQYYEKEERGRGNFPDRFSARQFPNYSSELNVNALLLGDSALYLCASSPGTGSREQYFGPGTRLTVT.

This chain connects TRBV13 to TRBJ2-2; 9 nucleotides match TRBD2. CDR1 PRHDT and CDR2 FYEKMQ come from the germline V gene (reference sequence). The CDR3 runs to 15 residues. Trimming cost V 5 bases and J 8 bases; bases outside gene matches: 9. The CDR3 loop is CASSPTSGSPGELFF. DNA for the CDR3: TGTGCCAGCAGCCCGACTAGCGGTTCACCGGGGGAGCTGTTTTTT. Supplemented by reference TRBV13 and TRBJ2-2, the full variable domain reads AAGVIQSPRHLIKEKRETATLKCYPIPRHDTVYWYQQGPGQDPQFLISFYEKMQSDKGSIPDRFSAQQFSDYHSELNMSSLELGDSALYFCASSPTSGSPGELFFGEGSRLTVL.

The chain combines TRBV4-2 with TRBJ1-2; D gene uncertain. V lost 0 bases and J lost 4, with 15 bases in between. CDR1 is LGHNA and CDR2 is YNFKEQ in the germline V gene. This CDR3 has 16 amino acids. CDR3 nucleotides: TGTGCCAGCAGCCAAGAATTCCCAGCCACTAGCTATGGCTACACCTTC. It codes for CASSQEFPATSYGYTF.

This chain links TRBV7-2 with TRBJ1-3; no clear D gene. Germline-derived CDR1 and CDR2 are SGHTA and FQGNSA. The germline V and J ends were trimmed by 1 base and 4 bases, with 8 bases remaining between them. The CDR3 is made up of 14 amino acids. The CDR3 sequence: CASSLGYKGNTIYF. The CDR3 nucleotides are TGTGCCAGCAGCTTAGGGTACAAGGGAAACACCATATATTTT.

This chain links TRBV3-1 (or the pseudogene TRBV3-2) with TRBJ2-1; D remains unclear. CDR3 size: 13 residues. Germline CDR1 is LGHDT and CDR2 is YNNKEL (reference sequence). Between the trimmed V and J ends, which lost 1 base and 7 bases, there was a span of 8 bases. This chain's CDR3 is CASSQGLINEQFF. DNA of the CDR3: TGTGCCAGCAGCCAAGGGCTTATAAATGAGCAGTTCTTC.

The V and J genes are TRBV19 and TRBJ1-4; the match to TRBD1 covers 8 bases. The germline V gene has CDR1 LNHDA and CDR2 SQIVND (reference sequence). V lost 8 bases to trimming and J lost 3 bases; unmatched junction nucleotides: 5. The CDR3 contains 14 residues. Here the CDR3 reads CASGDRTANEKLFF. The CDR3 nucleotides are TGTGCCAGTGGGGACAGGACAGCTAATGAAAAACTGTTTTTT.

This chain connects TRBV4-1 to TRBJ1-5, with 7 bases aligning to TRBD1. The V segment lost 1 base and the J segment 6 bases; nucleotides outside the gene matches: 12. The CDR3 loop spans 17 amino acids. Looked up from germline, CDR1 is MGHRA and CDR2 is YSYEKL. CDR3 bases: TGCGCCAGCAGCCAAGGGGGTGGAGGGGCAGGGGGTCAGCCCCAGCATTTT. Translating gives CASSQGGGGAGGQPQHF.

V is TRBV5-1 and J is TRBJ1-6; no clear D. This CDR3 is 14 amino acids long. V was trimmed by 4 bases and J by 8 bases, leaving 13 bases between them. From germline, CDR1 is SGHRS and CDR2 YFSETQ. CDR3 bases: TGCGCCAGCAGCCAAACCGGGATTCATTCACCCCTCCACTTT. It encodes CASSQTGIHSPLHF.

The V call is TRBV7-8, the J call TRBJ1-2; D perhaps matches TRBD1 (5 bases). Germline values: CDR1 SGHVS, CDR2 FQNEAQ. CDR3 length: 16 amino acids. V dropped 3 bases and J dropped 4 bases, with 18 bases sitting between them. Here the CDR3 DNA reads TGTGCCAGCAGCTTGTTCGGGGGTGACACAGTCTATGGCTACACCTTC. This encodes CASSLFGGDTVYGYTF. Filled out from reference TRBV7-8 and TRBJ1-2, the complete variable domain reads GAGVSQSPRYKVAKRGQDVALRCDPISGHVSLFWYQQALGQGPEFLTYFQNEAQLDKSGLPSDRFFAERPEGSVSTLKIQRTQQEDSAVYLCASSLFGGDTVYGYTFGSGTRLTVV.

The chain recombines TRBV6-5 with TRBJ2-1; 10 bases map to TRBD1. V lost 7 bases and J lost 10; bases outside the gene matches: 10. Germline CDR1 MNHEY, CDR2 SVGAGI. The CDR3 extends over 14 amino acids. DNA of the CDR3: TGTGCCAGCACCCCCCGGACAGGGGGGGCCGAGCAGTTCTTC. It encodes CASTPRTGGAEQFF.

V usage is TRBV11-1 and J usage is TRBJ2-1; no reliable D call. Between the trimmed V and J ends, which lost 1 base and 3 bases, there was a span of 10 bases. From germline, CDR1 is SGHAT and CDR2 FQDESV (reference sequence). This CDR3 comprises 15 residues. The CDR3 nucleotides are TGTGCCAGCAGCTTAGGGCAATCTGACTACAATGAGCAGTTCTTC. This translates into CASSLGQSDYNEQFF. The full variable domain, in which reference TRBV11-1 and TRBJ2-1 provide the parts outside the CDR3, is EAEVAQSPRYKITEKSQAVAFWCDPISGHATLYWYRQILGQGPELLVQFQDESVVDDSQLPKDRFSAERLKGVDSTLKIQPAELGDSAMYLCASSLGQSDYNEQFFGPGTRLTVL.